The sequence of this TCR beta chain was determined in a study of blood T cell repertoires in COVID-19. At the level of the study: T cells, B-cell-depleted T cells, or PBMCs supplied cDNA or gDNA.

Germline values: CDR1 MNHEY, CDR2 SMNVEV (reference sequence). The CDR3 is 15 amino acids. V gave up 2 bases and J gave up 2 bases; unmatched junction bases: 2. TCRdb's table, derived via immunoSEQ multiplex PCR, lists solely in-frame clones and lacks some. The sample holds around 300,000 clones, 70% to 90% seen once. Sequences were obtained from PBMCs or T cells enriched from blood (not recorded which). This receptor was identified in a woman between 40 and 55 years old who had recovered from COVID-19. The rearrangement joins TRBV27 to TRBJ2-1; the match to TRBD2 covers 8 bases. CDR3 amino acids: CASSLERGTYNEQFF. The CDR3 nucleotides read TGTGCCAGCAGTTTAGAGCGGGGGACCTACAATGAGCAGTTCTTC.